The rows below give T cell receptor beta chains drawn from one sample of a study of blood T cells in healthy people across ages. TCRdb re-analysed the 5' RACE reads in MiXCR, keeping a single row per CDR3 protein. Here the sample spans 2 million or so distinct CDR3 sequences, around 50% being singletons. Sequenced input: blood. The receptors shown here come from a woman between 35 and 50 years old in good health. CDR3s include the opening cysteine and the closing phenylalanine or tryptophan. Each record gives: clone size, J gene, D gene, V gene, CDR3 DNA, CDR3 protein. The D gene is left open where the match is weak. Expanded clones get a size class; other rows say once, few or many, or leave the size out.

clone size: -
J gene: TRBJ2-1
D gene: -
V gene: TRBV5-5
CDR3 DNA: TGTGCCAGCAGCTTACCGAGGATGGATGAGCAGTTCTTC
CDR3 protein: CASSLPRMDEQFF

clone size: -
J gene: TRBJ2-7
D gene: TRBD1
V gene: TRBV12-3/TRBV12-4
CDR3 DNA: TGTGCCAGCAGTTTAGCTATCGTGACAGGGGGCATCGACGAGCAGTACTTC
CDR3 protein: CASSLAIVTGGIDEQYF

clone size: -
J gene: TRBJ1-1
D gene: -
V gene: TRBV5-1
CDR3 DNA: TGCGCCAGCAGTACCCTAAACAGGGCGGAGAGCACTGAAGCTTTCTTT
CDR3 protein: CASSTLNRAESTEAFF

clone size: few
J gene: TRBJ2-1
D gene: TRBD1
V gene: TRBV7-2
CDR3 DNA: TGTGCCAGCAGCCAACTGTTACCGGGACAGGAGAACAATGAGCAGTTCTTC
CDR3 protein: CASSQLLPGQENNEQFF

clone size: few
J gene: TRBJ2-7
D gene: -
V gene: TRBV20-1
CDR3 DNA: TGCAGTGCCAAAGTTTTCGACGAGCAGTACTTC
CDR3 protein: CSAKVFDEQYF

clone size: -
J gene: TRBJ1-2
D gene: -
V gene: TRBV7-2
CDR3 DNA: TGTGCCAGCAGCTTAGGGGTCCAAGAGGGCTATGGCTACACCTTC
CDR3 protein: CASSLGVQEGYGYTF

clone size: -
J gene: TRBJ2-2
D gene: TRBD2
V gene: TRBV12-3/TRBV12-4
CDR3 DNA: TGTGCCAGCAGAACCCCAGGACTAGCGGGGGTCACCGGGGAGCTGTTTTTT
CDR3 protein: CASRTPGLAGVTGELFF

clone size: few
J gene: TRBJ2-1
D gene: TRBD1
V gene: TRBV6-5
CDR3 DNA: TGTGCCAGCAGTGACCAGGGGGCAGTCTACAATGAGCAGTTCTTC
CDR3 protein: CASSDQGAVYNEQFF

clone size: -
J gene: TRBJ2-7
D gene: TRBD1
V gene: TRBV2
CDR3 DNA: TGTGCCAGCAGCGAGGGACAGGGGGACCTTAGCGAGCAGTACTTC
CDR3 protein: CASSEGQGDLSEQYF

clone size: few
J gene: TRBJ2-2
D gene: -
V gene: TRBV6-5
CDR3 DNA: TGTGCCAGTAACCCGAACACCGGGGAGCTGTTTTTT
CDR3 protein: CASNPNTGELFF

clone size: -
J gene: TRBJ1-6
D gene: -
V gene: TRBV20-1
CDR3 DNA: TGCAGTGCTAGTATGGCACCCCTCCACTTT
CDR3 protein: CSASMAPLHF

clone size: -
J gene: TRBJ2-7
D gene: TRBD1
V gene: TRBV7-2
CDR3 DNA: TGTGCCAGCACCTTAGGTGGGACAGGGGGGACTCAGTACTTC
CDR3 protein: CASTLGGTGGTQYF

clone size: -
J gene: TRBJ2-4
D gene: -
V gene: TRBV28
CDR3 DNA: TGTGCCAGCAGTTTATCTGGGTTAGGCAAAAACATTCAGTACTTC
CDR3 protein: CASSLSGLGKNIQYF

clone size: -
J gene: TRBJ1-2
D gene: -
V gene: TRBV19
CDR3 DNA: TGTGCCAGTAGTATGATGGCTAACTATGGCTACACCTTC
CDR3 protein: CASSMMANYGYTF

clone size: -
J gene: TRBJ1-2
D gene: -
V gene: TRBV15
CDR3 DNA: TGTGCCACCAGCAGAGATCTGACAGCCCCCCCTGGCTACACCTTC
CDR3 protein: CATSRDLTAPPGYTF

clone size: -
J gene: TRBJ2-5
D gene: TRBD2
V gene: TRBV20-1
CDR3 DNA: TGCAGTGCTAGTGAGACGACTAGCGGGGGGGTTTACAATGAGCAGTACTTC
CDR3 protein: CSASETTSGGVYNEQYF

clone size: -
J gene: TRBJ1-5
D gene: -
V gene: TRBV6-2/TRBV6-3
CDR3 DNA: TGTGCCAGCACCAGGGACAATTTTAATCGGCCCCAGCATTTT
CDR3 protein: CASTRDNFNRPQHF

clone size: -
J gene: TRBJ2-3
D gene: -
V gene: TRBV2
CDR3 DNA: TGTGCCAGCACTCTTTATACTCGCACAGATACGCAGTATTTT
CDR3 protein: CASTLYTRTDTQYF

clone size: -
J gene: TRBJ2-1
D gene: TRBD1
V gene: TRBV5-1
CDR3 DNA: TGCGCCAGCAGCTGGGACAGGAGATACAATGAGCAGTTCTTC
CDR3 protein: CASSWDRRYNEQFF

clone size: -
J gene: TRBJ1-6
D gene: TRBD1
V gene: TRBV20-1
CDR3 DNA: TGCAGTGCGAGGACAGGGGGCCTAGGTTCACCCCTCCACTTT
CDR3 protein: CSARTGGLGSPLHF

clone size: -
J gene: TRBJ2-2
D gene: TRBD1
V gene: TRBV10-3
CDR3 DNA: TGTGCCATCCGTACTGGGACAGGGGGTACCGGGGAGCTGTTTTTT
CDR3 protein: CAIRTGTGGTGELFF

clone size: -
J gene: TRBJ2-5
D gene: -
V gene: TRBV4-3
CDR3 DNA: TGTGCCAGCAGCCAAGAAGCCAGAGGTGGGGAGACCCAGTACTTC
CDR3 protein: CASSQEARGGETQYF

clone size: -
J gene: TRBJ2-7
D gene: TRBD1
V gene: TRBV4-2
CDR3 DNA: TGTGCCAGCAGCCAAGAGGTGGTGGACAGGGGTTACGAGCAGTACTTC
CDR3 protein: CASSQEVVDRGYEQYF

clone size: few
J gene: TRBJ2-7
D gene: -
V gene: TRBV20-1
CDR3 DNA: TGCAGTGCGCCGGGGGGCAGTTCCTACGAGCAGTACTTC
CDR3 protein: CSAPGGSSYEQYF

clone size: -
J gene: TRBJ2-5
D gene: -
V gene: TRBV20-1
CDR3 DNA: TGCAGTGCTAACAGCGAGACCCAGTACTTC
CDR3 protein: CSANSETQYF

clone size: once
J gene: TRBJ2-5
D gene: TRBD1
V gene: TRBV7-3
CDR3 DNA: TGTGCCAGCAGCTTCTCGGGACAGGGGGGAGAGACCCAGTACTTC
CDR3 protein: CASSFSGQGGETQYF

clone size: few
J gene: TRBJ1-4
D gene: -
V gene: TRBV15
CDR3 DNA: TGTGCCACCAGCAGAGACAGGGGATCTAATGAAAAACTGTTTTTT
CDR3 protein: CATSRDRGSNEKLFF

clone size: -
J gene: TRBJ1-1
D gene: -
V gene: TRBV29-1
CDR3 DNA: TGCAGCGGCGGACCCTCGAGGCTCACTGAAGCTTTCTTT
CDR3 protein: CSGGPSRLTEAFF

clone size: many
J gene: TRBJ2-5
D gene: -
V gene: TRBV4-2
CDR3 DNA: TGTGCCAGCAGCCAAGATGCCTTGGACAGCCTCCGGGAGACCCAGTACTTC
CDR3 protein: CASSQDALDSLRETQYF

clone size: few
J gene: TRBJ2-3
D gene: -
V gene: TRBV27
CDR3 DNA: TGTGCCAGCGCCGAGGCAGAGGGAGGCACAGATACGCAGTATTTT
CDR3 protein: CASAEAEGGTDTQYF

clone size: -
J gene: TRBJ2-7
D gene: -
V gene: TRBV2
CDR3 DNA: TGTGCCAGCAGGGGGTGGGGAAGCGAACAGTACTTC
CDR3 protein: CASRGWGSEQYF

clone size: -
J gene: TRBJ2-5
D gene: TRBD1
V gene: TRBV7-2
CDR3 DNA: TGTGCCAGCAGCCTAACGACAGGGGGCGGAGCGACCCAGTACTTC
CDR3 protein: CASSLTTGGGATQYF

clone size: few
J gene: TRBJ1-1
D gene: -
V gene: TRBV9
CDR3 DNA: TGTGCCAGCAGCGTAGCGGCAGGGAACACTGAAGCTTTCTTT
CDR3 protein: CASSVAAGNTEAFF

clone size: -
J gene: TRBJ2-1
D gene: -
V gene: TRBV15
CDR3 DNA: TGTGCCACCAGCAGAGGTGAGGGGGGCTCCTACAATGAGCAGTTCTTC
CDR3 protein: CATSRGEGGSYNEQFF

clone size: -
J gene: TRBJ1-1
D gene: -
V gene: TRBV5-1
CDR3 DNA: TGCGCCAGCAGCTGGGGGGCGGGGACGAACACTGAAGCTTTCTTT
CDR3 protein: CASSWGAGTNTEAFF

clone size: -
J gene: TRBJ2-1
D gene: TRBD2
V gene: TRBV20-1
CDR3 DNA: TGCAGTGCCCCGGGACTAGCGGGAAAGCAGTTCTTC
CDR3 protein: CSAPGLAGKQFF

clone size: few
J gene: TRBJ2-1
D gene: -
V gene: TRBV7-2
CDR3 DNA: TGTGCCAGCAGCCCGGACGGTACCACTAGGAGTGGGTACAATGAGCAGTTCTTC
CDR3 protein: CASSPDGTTRSGYNEQFF

clone size: -
J gene: TRBJ2-1
D gene: TRBD2
V gene: TRBV27
CDR3 DNA: TGTGCCAGCAGTTGGAGCGGGGGGGTCAATGAGCAGTTCTTC
CDR3 protein: CASSWSGGVNEQFF

clone size: -
J gene: TRBJ2-5
D gene: -
V gene: TRBV7-2
CDR3 DNA: TGTGCCAGCAGCTTTAATTCAGGCGGTCAAGAGACCCTGTACTTC
CDR3 protein: CASSFNSGGQETLYF

clone size: -
J gene: TRBJ2-7
D gene: TRBD2
V gene: TRBV6-5
CDR3 DNA: TGTGCCAGTAGCGGGCAGATCTACTACGAGCAGTACTTC
CDR3 protein: CASSGQIYYEQYF

clone size: -
J gene: TRBJ2-7
D gene: TRBD1
V gene: TRBV13
CDR3 DNA: TGTGCCAGCAGCTTAGGCAGGGGACAGGGGCTCTACGAGCAGTACTTC
CDR3 protein: CASSLGRGQGLYEQYF

clone size: few
J gene: TRBJ1-2
D gene: -
V gene: TRBV5-1
CDR3 DNA: TGCGCCAGCAGCTTGATCGGGGCTAACTATGGCTACACCTTC
CDR3 protein: CASSLIGANYGYTF

clone size: few
J gene: TRBJ2-1
D gene: TRBD1
V gene: TRBV28
CDR3 DNA: TGTGCCACCTCCGGGACAGGGTGGTTCTTC
CDR3 protein: CATSGTGWFF

clone size: -
J gene: TRBJ2-3
D gene: -
V gene: TRBV20-1
CDR3 DNA: TGCAGCCATACTAGGGAGGGGGTTGCAGATACGCAGTATTTT
CDR3 protein: CSHTREGVADTQYF

clone size: -
J gene: TRBJ2-6
D gene: -
V gene: TRBV28
CDR3 DNA: TGTGCCAGTCTAACAATTATGCCCGGGGCCAACGTCCTGACTTTC
CDR3 protein: CASLTIMPGANVLTF

clone size: many
J gene: TRBJ2-4
D gene: -
V gene: TRBV4-3
CDR3 DNA: TGCGCCAGCAGCCAAGATAATTCGGACAAAAACATTCAGTACTTC
CDR3 protein: CASSQDNSDKNIQYF

clone size: once
J gene: TRBJ1-5
D gene: TRBD1
V gene: TRBV25-1
CDR3 DNA: TGTGCCAGCAGTGAATCAGACAGGGTCCAAAATCAGCCCCAGCATTTT
CDR3 protein: CASSESDRVQNQPQHF

clone size: -
J gene: TRBJ2-5
D gene: -
V gene: TRBV20-1
CDR3 DNA: TGCAGTGCTACTAGACCCGGGCCCCGAGGCGGGACCCAGTACTTC
CDR3 protein: CSATRPGPRGGTQYF

clone size: few
J gene: TRBJ2-5
D gene: -
V gene: TRBV7-7
CDR3 DNA: TGTGCTAGCAGCCCACAGGGTTTTGAGACCCAGTACTTC
CDR3 protein: CASSPQGFETQYF

clone size: -
J gene: TRBJ2-7
D gene: TRBD1
V gene: TRBV18
CDR3 DNA: TGTGCCAGCTCACCAAAGGGGGACAGCGAGACCTACGAGCAGTACTTC
CDR3 protein: CASSPKGDSETYEQYF